Listed below are T cell receptor beta chains from one sample, sequenced in a study of T cells in localized non-small cell lung cancer. The assay was immunoSEQ multiplex PCR, and TCRdb's table has in-frame clones only and misses some. The sample includes under 1,300 clones, roughly 34% of them seen just once. The sequencing here drew on normal lung tissue next to the tumor, taken before any cancer treatment. These receptors originate from a woman aged 40 to 75 with stage II squamous cell lung carcinoma. Both conserved end residues are part of each CDR3. The D gene is left open where the match is weak. Some rows have no size entry. The others give once, few or many, or a class for an expanded clone.

v_gene	d_gene	abundance	j_gene	CDR3aa	CDR3nt
TRBV6-7	-	few	TRBJ2-7	CASTLGTVREQYF	TGTGCCAGCACCCTAGGGACTGTGAGGGAGCAGTACTTC
TRBV19	TRBD2	-	TRBJ2-7	CASSSRTSGRYEQYF	TGTGCCAGTAGTTCCCGGACTAGCGGGAGGTACGAGCAGTACTTC
TRBV9	-	-	TRBJ2-1	CASSVAAISYNEQFF	TGTGCCAGCAGCGTAGCGGCTATCTCCTACAATGAGCAGTTCTTC
TRBV6-8	-	few	TRBJ1-1	CASSYSMGSEAFF	TGTGCCAGCAGTTACTCGATGGGAAGTGAAGCTTTCTTT
TRBV10-2	-	-	TRBJ1-5	CASRGQGSQPQHF	TGCGCCAGCAGGGGGCAGGGTAGCCAGCCCCAGCATTTT
TRBV6-8	-	-	TRBJ1-1	CASSYREFDTEAFF	TGTGCCAGCAGTTACAGGGAATTCGACACTGAAGCTTTCTTT
TRBV28	-	-	TRBJ1-4	CASGATNEKLFF	TGTGCCAGCGGGGCAACTAATGAAAAACTGTTTTTT
TRBV9	TRBD1	few	TRBJ2-5	CASSPRDRLQETQYF	TGTGCCAGCAGCCCTCGGGACAGACTACAAGAGACCCAGTACTTC
TRBV18	TRBD2	-	TRBJ2-3	CASSPGLASLNTQYF	TGTGCCAGCTCTCCCGGACTAGCATCCCTTAATACGCAGTATTTT
TRBV28	-	-	TRBJ2-1	CASSYGEARYNEQFF	TGTGCCAGCAGCTACGGGGAGGCGCGCTACAATGAGCAGTTCTTC
TRBV16	-	-	TRBJ1-5	CASSKDGGNQPQHF	TGTGCCAGCAGCAAGGATGGGGGAAATCAGCCCCAGCATTTT
TRBV11-3	-	-	TRBJ2-7	CASSLVDGPSYEQYF	TGTGCCAGCAGCTTAGTAGATGGCCCGTCCTACGAGCAGTACTTC
TRBV11-3	TRBD1	large	TRBJ2-1	CASSGQTGVSSYNEQFF	TGTGCCAGCAGCGGACAGACAGGGGTCAGCTCCTACAATGAGCAGTTCTTC
TRBV19	-	few	TRBJ2-7	CATRRETGYEQYF	TGTGCCACCCGAAGGGAGACGGGCTACGAGCAGTACTTC
TRBV6-8	-	few	TRBJ1-2	CASSYDRGGYTF	TGTGCCAGCAGTTACGACAGAGGCGGCTACACCTTC
TRBV14	TRBD2	-	TRBJ2-3	CASSPWISGRATDTQYF	TGTGCCAGCAGCCCTTGGATTAGCGGGAGGGCCACAGATACGCAGTATTTT
TRBV28	-	-	TRBJ1-2	CASSLMEIGYTF	TGTGCCAGCAGTTTAATGGAGATCGGCTACACCTTC
TRBV9	-	few	TRBJ1-1	CASSFLEWNTEAFF	TGTGCCAGCAGCTTCCTGGAGTGGAACACTGAAGCTTTCTTT
TRBV19	-	-	TRBJ1-2	CASSTGQIYGYTF	TGTGCCAGTAGTACAGGACAGATATATGGCTACACCTTC
TRBV9	TRBD1	few	TRBJ1-1	CASTWTGGTEAFF	TGTGCCAGCACCTGGACAGGGGGCACTGAAGCTTTCTTT
TRBV9	-	few	TRBJ2-7	CASQVEQTYEQYF	TGTGCCAGCCAGGTAGAACAGACTTACGAGCAGTACTTC
TRBV9	-	-	TRBJ1-5	CASSARRTNQFQHF	TGTGCCAGCAGCGCGAGAAGGACTAATCAGTTCCAGCATTTT
TRBV28	TRBD2	-	TRBJ2-7	CASSPIGPAGGPYEQYF	TGTGCCAGCAGTCCTATTGGCCCAGCGGGAGGGCCCTACGAGCAGTACTTC
TRBV29-1	-	-	TRBJ2-5	CSTKLATETQYF	TGCAGCACTAAACTAGCTACGGAGACCCAGTACTTC
TRBV18	-	-	TRBJ2-2	CASSHIKAGELFF	TGTGCCAGCTCCCACATTAAGGCCGGGGAGCTGTTTTTT
TRBV6-8	-	-	TRBJ2-1	CASSDNRATEQFF	TGTGCCAGCAGTGACAATAGGGCCACTGAGCAGTTCTTC
TRBV11-3	-	-	TRBJ1-1	CASSPQTGPYTEAFF	TGTGCCAGCAGCCCTCAGACAGGCCCGTACACTGAAGCTTTCTTT
TRBV18	-	-	TRBJ1-1	CASSGVGKTEAFF	TGTGCCAGCTCAGGGGTGGGGAAAACTGAAGCTTTCTTT